Listed below are T cell receptor beta chains from one sample, sequenced in a study of blood T cell repertoires in COVID-19. Method: immunoSEQ multiplex PCR; TCRdb's copy keeps in-frame clones and lacks some. The repertoire holds 40,000 to 60,000 clones, with about 71% as singletons. Material for sequencing was peripheral blood. These receptors were obtained from a woman between 70 and 85 years old with acute or convalescent COVID-19. The conserved cysteine and the conserved F or W are not part of the CDR3 here. The order of the fields is D gene, J gene, V gene, clone size, CDR3 protein. A D gene is named only where the DNA matches it firmly. The size field is filled for only some rows; it gives once, few, many or a size class.

TRBD2 TRBJ2-1 TRBV5-1 - ASSGGLAGVRDNEQF
TRBD1 TRBJ1-4 TRBV2 few ASSQQTGTGNEKLF
- TRBJ2-1 TRBV6-5 - ASSYSSGYYNEQF
- TRBJ1-3 TRBV30 - AWNGQTGNTIY
- TRBJ1-6 TRBV4-1 - ASSQEFRTHGNSPLH
TRBD1 TRBJ2-2 TRBV30 once AWTTGTGGNGDTGELF
TRBD1 TRBJ1-1 TRBV5-8 - ASSLGQGYTEAF
TRBD1 TRBJ1-4 TRBV19 - ASRTGATNEKLF
- TRBJ2-1 TRBV19 few ASSISSEHYNEQF
- TRBJ2-3 TRBV6-6 - ASSWSSTDTQY
- TRBJ2-5 TRBV7-6 - ASSSSLGVRGGETQY
TRBD1 TRBJ2-5 TRBV5-6 - ASSLEGASETQY
TRBD1 TRBJ2-1 TRBV3-1/TRBV3-2 - ASSQGTTGGRLPEQF
- TRBJ2-5 TRBV6-1 - ASSEALTAQETQY
TRBD1 TRBJ2-1 TRBV6-7 few ARPYRGSLYNEQF
TRBD2 TRBJ2-3 TRBV6-5 - ASRPGTSHTDTQY